A single sample gave rise to the 24 T cell receptor beta chains below, sequenced in a study of cytomegalovirus exposure and HLA in healthy donors. The PCR made use of 60 Vbeta and 13 Jbeta primers. Profiling relied on immunoSEQ multiplex PCR, and the TCRdb table lists in-frame clones only, not all of them. This sample has 120,000 to 150,000 clones, with around 80% found just once. The sequencing sample was made of PBMCs. The receptors were sampled from a man under 40 in good health and CMV-seronegative.

The V and J genes are TRBV7-9 and TRBJ2-1; 7 bases align to TRBD2. V gave up 5 bases and J gave up 9 bases; unmatched junction bases: 13. The CDR3 runs to 15 residues. The germline V gene encodes CDR1 SEHNR and CDR2 FQNEAQ (reference sequence). The CDR3, as DNA: TGTGCCAGCAGCCCCGCTTGGACTAGTACTGTTGAGCAGTTCTTC. Its protein product is CASSPAWTSTVEQFF.

The chain couples TRBV29-1 to TRBJ1-4; D may be TRBD1 (5 bases). This CDR3 contains 13 residues. Trimming cost V 4 bases and J 4 bases, with 10 bases left between them. Germline V CDR1 and CDR2: SQVTM, ANQGSEA. DNA of the CDR3: TGCAGCGTTGTAGGAGACAGTAATGAAAAACTGTTTTTT. It specifies CSVVGDSNEKLFF. The full variable domain, rest sourced from reference TRBV29-1 and TRBJ1-4, is SAVISQKPSRDICQRGTSLTIQCQVDSQVTMMFWYRQQPGQSLTLIATANQGSEATYESGFVIDKFPISRPNLTFSTLTVSNMSPEDSSIYLCSVVGDSNEKLFFGSGTQLSVL.

This chain uses TRBV27 with TRBJ1-2; 11 bases are a match to TRBD1. Germline V gene data show CDR1 as MNHEY and CDR2 as SMNVEV (reference sequence). The CDR3 loop spans 13 amino acids. Unmatched junction bases numbered 4, after V lost 5 bases and J lost 8 bases. This CDR3 is CASSAWTGGGYTF. DNA for the CDR3: TGTGCCAGCAGTGCCTGGACAGGGGGCGGCTACACCTTC.

This chain links TRBV6-5 with TRBJ1-5, with D perhaps TRBD1 (5 bases). The V gene lost 5 bases and the J gene lost 2 bases, with 13 bases spanning the gap. Germline-derived CDR1 and CDR2 are MNHEY and SVGAGI. CDR3 size: 15 residues. The CDR3 sequence: CASSPQGVGNQPQHF. CDR3 in DNA: TGTGCCAGCAGTCCTCAGGGTGTTGGCAATCAGCCCCAGCATTTT.

The chain carries TRBV5-4 and TRBJ2-6; tentatively, D is TRBD2 (5 bases). Trimming cost V 2 bases and J 0 bases, with 12 bases left between them. The CDR3 contains 17 residues. Germline lookup yields CDR1 SGHNT and CDR2 YYREEE (reference sequence). CDR3 region: CASSFPGDISGANVLTF. The DNA of the CDR3 is TGTGCCAGCAGCTTTCCCGGGGATATCTCTGGGGCCAACGTCCTGACTTTC.

The chain links TRBV5-1 to TRBJ2-1; tentative D call: TRBD2 (6 bases). CDR3 length: 16 amino acids. V gave up 4 bases and J gave up 12 bases, with 26 bases separating them. Germline loops: CDR1 SGHRS, CDR2 YFSETQ. The CDR3 here is CASSPGLSGPLRGQFF. CDR3 nucleotides: TGCGCCAGCAGCCCGGGACTCTCCGGGCCCCTACGCGGGCAGTTCTTC.

The gene calls are TRBV5-1 and TRBJ2-7, with 9 positions matching TRBD1. V lost 0 bases, J lost 0 bases, and 1 base stayed unmatched. The CDR3 is 15 residues long. The germline CDR1 and CDR2 sequences are SGHRS and YFSETQ. CDR3 sequence reads: CASSLGTGDSYEQYF. The CDR3 region has the DNA TGCGCCAGCAGCTTGGGGACAGGGGACTCCTACGAGCAGTACTTC.

The J gene is TRBJ2-3, the V gene TRBV6-6; D perhaps matches TRBD1 (5 bases). Trimming shortened V by 5 bases and J by 3 bases, and 9 bases separated the two germline ends. CDR1 is MNHNY, CDR2 SVGAGI, per germline (reference sequence). This CDR3 comprises 13 residues. This chain's CDR3 is CASSSQGTDTQYF. The CDR3 DNA is TGTGCCAGCAGTAGTCAGGGAACAGATACGCAGTATTTT.

This chain links TRBV2 with TRBJ2-3; 9 nucleotides agree with TRBD1. The length of the CDR3 is 15 residues. The junction had 8 bases not matched to a gene; V was cut back by 5 bases and J by 5 bases. Germline V gene data show CDR1 as SNHLY and CDR2 as FYNNEI. The DNA of the CDR3 is TGTGCCAGCAGTCGGTGGACAGGGGTTGGAGATACGCAGTATTTT. It yields the protein CASSRWTGVGDTQYF.

The gene calls are TRBV18 and TRBJ1-3; D remains unclear. The V gene lost 4 bases and the J gene lost 0 bases, with 10 bases spanning the gap. Germline V gives CDR1 KGHSH, CDR2 LQKENI. CDR3 length equals 15 residues. The CDR3 nucleotides read TGTGCCAGCTCACAGGAGAGTACCTCTGGAAACACCATATATTTT. This encodes CASSQESTSGNTIYF. The full variable domain, its missing parts supplied by reference TRBV18 and TRBJ1-3, is NAGVMQNPRHLVRRRGQEARLRCSPMKGHSHVYWYRQLPEEGLKFMVYLQKENIIDESGMPKERFSAEFPKEGPSILRIQQVVRGDSAAYFCASSQESTSGNTIYFGEGSWLTVV.

This clone was detected only once. The V call is TRBV19, the J call TRBJ2-4; 9 bases are shared with TRBD2. V was pared by 4 bases and J by 4 bases, with 8 bases of the junction left unmatched. The CDR3 runs 16 residues. Germline V gene lookup returns CDR1 LNHDA and CDR2 SQIVND (reference sequence). For the CDR3, the DNA is TGTGCCAGTAGTACCCGAGCGGGGGGCTTTAAAAACATTCAGTACTTC. It translates to CASSTRAGGFKNIQYF.

In this sample, this clone turned up a few times. The same CDR3 is also encoded by other DNA sequences in this sample. This rearrangement joins TRBV9 to TRBJ1-1; the match to TRBD1 covers 7 bases. CDR1 is SGDLS and CDR2 is YYNGEE in the germline V gene. The CDR3 has 13 amino acids. V lost 3 bases to trimming and J lost 6 bases; unmatched junction nucleotides: 5. This CDR3 reads CASSARDRAEAFF. Written as DNA, the CDR3 is TGTGCCAGCAGCGCGAGGGACAGAGCTGAAGCTTTCTTT.

V is TRBV28 and J is TRBJ2-5, with D unresolved. Trimming stripped 5 bases from V and 5 bases from J, with 18 bases between. Germline-derived CDR1 and CDR2 are MDHEN and SYDVKM. The CDR3 loop spans 15 amino acids. The CDR3 coding sequence is TGTGCCAGCAGTCCTTTTACTTTTCGGTGGGAGACCCAGTACTTC. Amino acid sequence: CASSPFTFRWETQYF. Combining the CDR3 with reference TRBV28 and TRBJ2-5 gives the whole variable domain DVKVTQSSRYLVKRTGEKVFLECVQDMDHENMFWYRQDPGLGLRLIYFSYDVKMKEKGDIPEGYSVSREKKERFSLILESASTNQTSMYLCASSPFTFRWETQYFGPGTRLLVL.

This chain links TRBV4-1 with TRBJ2-7, with a possible D match to TRBD2 (6 bases). The V end was cut by 0 bases, the J end by 6 bases, with 15 bases between. Germline values: CDR1 MGHRA, CDR2 YSYEKL. The CDR3 is 15 amino acids. The CDR3, as DNA: TGCGCCAGCAGCCAAGACGGGACTGCAAGAGGCGAGCAGTACTTC. Translation: CASSQDGTARGEQYF.

This clone was counted once. The gene calls are TRBV28 and TRBJ2-1, with TRBD1 matching 8 bases. J was trimmed by 8 bases and V by 3 bases; bases with no gene match: 6. The CDR3 is 14 amino acids. Per germline, CDR1 MDHEN and CDR2 SYDVKM. CDR3 in DNA: TGTGCCAGCAGTTTGGGCCAGGGGGCCGATGAGCAGTTCTTC. Amino acid sequence: CASSLGQGADEQFF.

V gene TRBV21-1 combines with J gene TRBJ2-4; the table's D call TRBD1 went unverified against the DNA. TRBV21-1 is deemed a pseudogene. The CDR3 totals 13 residues. As DNA, the CDR3 is TGTGCCAGCACTCTGGGCGCCAAAAACATTCAGTACTTC. It codes for CASTLGAKNIQYF.

The chain carries TRBV10-3 and TRBJ2-3; 9 bases agree with TRBD2. CDR3 length: 18 residues. The V and J ends lost 1 base and 0 bases, in that order; junction bases with no gene match: 8. CDR1 and CDR2 (germline): ENHRY, SYGVKD. In nucleotides, the CDR3 is TGTGCCATCAGTGAGTTCCATAGCGGGGGCCTGAGCACAGATACGCAGTATTTT. This codes for CAISEFHSGGLSTDTQYF.

Remarks on this clone: A read error may produce the germline difference seen at one junction end. The rearrangement joins TRBV7-7 to TRBJ1-4; 7 bases match TRBD1. Per the germline V gene, CDR1 is SSHAT and CDR2 is FNYEAQ (reference sequence). This CDR3 has 15 residues. The CDR3 is CASSLNRGGNEKLFF. The DNA of the CDR3 is TGTGCTAGCAGCCTCAACAGGGGCGGTAATGAAAAACTGTTTTTT.

The CDR3: CASSLGQGALQEQYF. CDR3 sequence (DNA): TGCGCCAGCAGCTTGGGGCAGGGGGCTCTACAGGAGCAGTACTTC. The V gene is TRBV5-1, the J gene TRBJ2-7; 8 positions agree with TRBD1. Trimming cost V 0 bases and J 7 bases; bases outside gene matches: 9. The germline V gene encodes CDR1 SGHRS and CDR2 YFSETQ. The CDR3 contains 15 residues.

The CDR3 coding sequence is TGTGCCAGCAGCCGAGCGACTAGCGGGAGGGCTGGCGAGCAGTACTTC. This encodes CASSRATSGRAGEQYF. This sequence joins TRBV5-4 and TRBJ2-7; 14 nucleotides match TRBD2. The CDR3 is 16 amino acids. Germline loops: CDR1 SGHNT, CDR2 YYREEE (reference sequence). Trimming cost V 4 bases and J 6 bases; bases outside gene matches: 9.

This clone showed up just once. The rearrangement uses TRBV5-6 and TRBJ2-5; 7 bases line up with TRBD1. The CDR3 loop spans 13 amino acids. Germline CDR1 reads SGHDT; CDR2 reads YYEEEE. V trimming: 5 bases; J trimming: 5 bases; junction bases outside the gene matches: 6. The CDR3 DNA reads TGTGCCAGCAGGGCCGGGACAGCGGAGACCCAGTACTTC. Its translation is CASRAGTAETQYF.

The chain carries TRBV6-5 and TRBJ2-7; TRBD1 agrees at 10 bases. Germline trimming cut 4 bases from V and 9 bases from J; bases unmatched to any gene: 12. CDR1 and CDR2 (germline): MNHEY, SVGAGI. The length of the CDR3 is 15 residues. This CDR3 is CASSSPGQGTVWQYF. CDR3 DNA sequence: TGTGCCAGCAGTTCACCGGGACAGGGGACAGTATGGCAGTACTTC.

The V call is TRBV7-2, the J call TRBJ1-1; D gene unclear. Per the germline V gene, CDR1 is SGHTA and CDR2 is FQGNSA. This CDR3 spans 13 amino acids. Between the trimmed V and J ends, which lost 1 base and 0 bases, there was a span of 3 bases. CDR3 in amino acids: CASSLGMNTEAFF. The CDR3 DNA reads TGTGCCAGCAGCTTAGGTATGAACACTGAAGCTTTCTTT.

The CDR3 loop is CAISRVGSNYGYTF. The CDR3 nucleotides read TGTGCCATCAGCAGGGTCGGAAGTAACTATGGCTACACCTTC. This chain links TRBV10-3 with TRBJ1-2; possibly TRBD1 for D (5 bases). V lost 6 bases to trimming and J lost 1 base, with 12 bases between them. Germline V CDR1 and CDR2: ENHRY, SYGVKD. The CDR3 has 14 amino acids.